The TCR beta chain under discussion was sequenced for a study of shared clonotypes between healthy human individuals. At deep level, the assay was performed. Sequencing used immunoSEQ multiplex PCR; TCRdb keeps in-frame clones, though not all of them. The sample includes 2 million to 3 million clones, 93% seen only once; the top ten take 0.36%. A note on this clone: Its antigen is unidentified.

All donors qualified as healthy HIV-negative adults and had experienced no recent acute infections or vaccinations. Each donor was a Caucasian adult residing in Nashville, Tennessee. The CDR3 extends over 15 amino acids. Germline lookup yields CDR1 MGHDK and CDR2 SYGVNS. Trimming took off 4 bases at V and 0 bases at J, with 9 bases between the two ends. Overall study findings and caveats: Naive subsets generally had larger estimated richness than memory subsets.

This TCR came from a man younger than 35 in good health. Some clones in this sample may be carry-over from other donors' samples. The sample comprised naive CD4+ T cells from PBMCs. Subset given: CD45RA+ positively selected. The J gene is TRBJ1-4, the V gene TRBV25-1; D gene uncertain. CDR3 amino acids: CASSVTAATNEKLFF. DNA for the CDR3: TGTGCCAGCAGTGTCACTGCTGCAACTAATGAAAAACTGTTTTTT.